The 28 T cell receptor beta chains below were found in one sample sequenced in a study of T-cell memory formation after mild COVID-19. In TCRdb, the 5' RACE reads were re-called with MiXCR into one record per CDR3 protein. Of about 560,000 distinct CDR3 sequences listed, approximately 15% are singletons. What was sequenced was PBMCs or a T cell subset sorted from them (not recorded which). Every receptor here comes from an adult woman who had mild COVID-19 (a few samples of this study predate the infection). Cell type and time point are not known.

The V and J genes are TRBV4-1 and TRBJ2-3, with 7 bases aligning to TRBD2. Germline V CDR1 and CDR2: MGHRA, YSYEKL. After removal of 5 bases from V and 0 bases from J, the junction contained 11 bases not matched to a gene. The CDR3 is made up of 17 amino acids. Here the CDR3 DNA reads TGCGCCAGCAGCTCTCGATCCCTAGCGGCTAGCACAGATACGCAGTATTTT. Translating it yields CASSSRSLAASTDTQYF.

The genes are TRBV7-2 and TRBJ2-5, with a tentative D call TRBD2 (5 bases). The CDR3 spans 14 residues. Trimming took 8 bases from V and 2 from J, leaving 15 bases between them. Germline V gene data show CDR1 as SGHTA and CDR2 as FQGNSA. This CDR3 reads CASAAEAFQETQYF. CDR3 in DNA: TGTGCCAGCGCCGCGGAGGCGTTTCAAGAGACCCAGTACTTC.

The V call is TRBV15, the J call TRBJ1-2, with D possibly matching TRBD1 (5 bases). This CDR3 is 14 amino acids long. CDR1 is LNHNV, CDR2 YYDKDF, per germline (reference sequence). The ends were cut back, 0 bases at V and 6 bases at J, with 11 bases in the middle. In DNA, the CDR3 is TGTGCCACCAGCAGAGAACAGGAAGGTCATGGCTACACCTTC. Translation gives CATSREQEGHGYTF.

The V gene is TRBV4-3, the J gene TRBJ2-7; weak D call: TRBD1 (6 bases). Germline V lookup: CDR1 LGHNA, CDR2 YSLEER. CDR3 length equals 14 residues. The germline V and J ends were trimmed by 0 bases and 4 bases, with 10 bases remaining between them. CDR3 nucleotide sequence: TGCGCCAGCAGCCAAGACGGCAGGGGTTACGAGCAGTACTTC. Protein: CASSQDGRGYEQYF.

The CDR3, as DNA: TGTGCCAGCAGACCCTTAAGCGGGGCCGGCCAGCCCCAGCATTTT. Translated, it gives CASRPLSGAGQPQHF. J is TRBJ1-5 and V is TRBV2; perhaps TRBD1 as D (5 bases). Germline values: CDR1 SNHLY, CDR2 FYNNEI. The ends were cut back, 6 bases at V and 7 bases at J, with 19 bases in the middle. The CDR3 consists of 15 residues.

This clonotype was picked up a small number of times. V is TRBV5-6 and J is TRBJ2-3; TRBD1 matches at 7 bases. Germline-derived CDR1 and CDR2 are SGHDT and YYEEEE. The CDR3 is made up of 12 amino acids. After removal of 4 bases from V and 5 bases from J, the junction contained 1 base not matched to a gene. The CDR3 nucleotides are TGTGCCAGCAGCCGGGACAGAGATACGCAGTATTTT. Protein sequence: CASSRDRDTQYF.

The gene calls are TRBV13 and TRBJ2-3; 13 nucleotides match TRBD2. The CDR3 extends over 19 amino acids. V was pared by 2 bases and J by 2 bases, with 10 bases of the junction left unmatched. Germline V gene sequence: CDR1 PRHDT, CDR2 FYEKMQ (reference sequence). In nucleotides, the CDR3 is TGTGCCAGCAGCTTAACTAGCGGGAGGGCCGGGGACTACACAGATACGCAGTATTTT. Translated, it gives CASSLTSGRAGDYTDTQYF.

This clonotype was seen only a few times. The V and J genes are TRBV12-3 or TRBV12-4 and TRBJ2-1; D may be TRBD1 or TRBD2 (5 bases each). Trimming stripped 10 bases from V and 1 base from J, with 14 bases between. The CDR3 has 14 residues. CDR3 nucleotide sequence: TGTGCCACGAGCGGCAGGGCATCCTACAATGAGCAGTTCTTC. As protein: CATSGRASYNEQFF.

The rearrangement uses TRBV20-1 and TRBJ1-5; tentative D call: TRBD1 (5 bases). This CDR3 has 12 amino acids. V was trimmed by 0 bases and J by 6 bases, leaving 6 bases between them. Germline V gives CDR1 DFQATT, CDR2 SNEGSKA (reference sequence). CDR3 coding DNA: TGCAGTGCTAGAGACAGGGCTCAGCCCCAGCATTTT. Its translation: CSARDRAQPQHF.

This rearrangement joins TRBV6-5 to TRBJ2-2, with a possible D match to TRBD1 (6 bases). Germline V gene sequence: CDR1 MNHEY, CDR2 SVGAGI. This CDR3 has 16 residues. Trimming stripped 6 bases from V and 2 bases from J, with 16 bases between. CDR3 in amino acids: CASSPHSGHNTGELFF. CDR3 nucleotide sequence: TGTGCCAGCAGCCCACATTCGGGACATAACACCGGGGAGCTGTTTTTT.

Only a few counts were recorded for this clonotype. This chain links TRBV20-1 with TRBJ2-3; possibly TRBD2 for D (5 bases). Germline CDR1 is DFQATT and CDR2 is SNEGSKA (reference sequence). The CDR3 spans 13 residues. V lost 5 bases and J 0 bases, leaving 9 bases between the germline ends. The CDR3 DNA reads as TGCAGTGCTTGGACTGCTAGCACAGATACGCAGTATTTT. Amino acids: CSAWTASTDTQYF.

V is TRBV20-1 and J is TRBJ2-1, with 9 bases that match TRBD2. V shed 4 bases, J shed 0 bases, and the junction held 7 bases outside the gene matches. The CDR3 contains 16 residues. Germline V gene data show CDR1 as DFQATT and CDR2 as SNEGSKA (reference sequence). CDR3 residues: CSANTLAGRSYNEQFF. The CDR3 DNA reads TGCAGTGCTAACACACTAGCGGGCCGCTCCTACAATGAGCAGTTCTTC.

This clonotype has a count of ten or more. The CDR3 bases are TGCGCCAGCAGCTTGGAACCGTTGAGCTCCTATAATTCACCCCTCCACTTT. Translation: CASSLEPLSSYNSPLHF. The chain is built from TRBV5-1 and TRBJ1-6, with D unclear. V was trimmed by 0 bases and J by 0 bases, leaving 10 bases between them. Germline V gene data show CDR1 as SGHRS and CDR2 as YFSETQ. The CDR3 has 17 residues.

This chain joins TRBV25-1 and TRBJ2-6; no clear D. Germline CDR1 and CDR2: MGHDK and SYGVNS. V lost 3 bases, J lost 2 bases, and 5 bases lay in between. The CDR3 consists of 14 residues. The CDR3 DNA follows: TGTGCCAGCAGTGACGGAACTGGGGCCAACGTCCTGACTTTC. This codes for CASSDGTGANVLTF.

This clonotype was seen a few times. V gene TRBV7-8 combines with J gene TRBJ1-6, with no clear D. This CDR3 has 13 residues. Looked up from germline, CDR1 is SGHVS and CDR2 is FQNEAQ. Between the trimmed V and J ends, which lost 5 bases and 8 bases, there was a span of 10 bases. The CDR3 sequence: CASSTRVDSPLHF. The CDR3 nucleotides are TGTGCCAGCAGCACGAGGGTGGATTCACCCCTCCACTTT.

This clonotype was counted a few times. J is TRBJ1-4 and V is TRBV4-1, with D tentatively TRBD1 (6 bases). V lost 3 bases and J lost 0, with 11 bases in between. The CDR3 runs 16 residues. Germline CDR1 and CDR2: MGHRA and YSYEKL. The CDR3 region has the DNA TGCGCCAGCAGCCATGTAAAGGGGGCAACTAATGAAAAACTGTTTTTT. As protein: CASSHVKGATNEKLFF.

The J gene is TRBJ2-1, the V gene TRBV20-1; TRBD2 might be the D (6 bases). CDR3 length: 14 residues. Trimming shortened V by 5 bases and J by 8 bases, and 19 bases separated the two germline ends. Germline-derived CDR1 and CDR2 are DFQATT and SNEGSKA (reference sequence). CDR3 DNA: TGCAGTGCTCCACCGGGACTCCTCGACGATGAGCAGTTCTTC. Protein sequence: CSAPPGLLDDEQFF.

The table lists this clonotype with many counts. This chain joins TRBV7-2 and TRBJ1-5; 7 bases align to TRBD1. CDR3 size: 13 residues. The trim removed 5 bases at V and 7 bases at J, leaving 5 bases unmatched. Germline V gene data show CDR1 as SGHTA and CDR2 as FQGNSA. The CDR3 loop is CASSVRGEQPQHF. The CDR3 coding sequence is TGTGCCAGCAGCGTCAGGGGGGAACAGCCCCAGCATTTT.

V is TRBV27 and J is TRBJ1-2, with D perhaps matching TRBD1 (6 bases). CDR3 length: 13 residues. Germline V CDR1 and CDR2: MNHEY, SMNVEV (reference sequence). Trimming removed 10 bases from V and 4 bases from J, with 16 bases in between. The CDR3 bases are TGTGCCACCCGCGAGGGGGTAGGCTATGGCTACACCTTC. Protein sequence: CATREGVGYGYTF.

The CDR3 sequence is CASTTSRLAGSGTDTQYF. In DNA form, the CDR3 reads TGTGCCAGCACCACTTCGAGGCTAGCGGGGTCTGGCACAGATACGCAGTATTTT. The V and J genes are TRBV7-2 and TRBJ2-3; TRBD2 matches at 9 bases. Looked up from germline, CDR1 is SGHTA and CDR2 is FQGNSA. V was clipped by 7 bases and J by 1 base; unmatched bases: 15. This CDR3 is 18 amino acids long.

The rearrangement joins TRBV6-1 to TRBJ1-5; D is unresolved. V lost 5 bases and J lost 3, with 11 bases in between. Germline CDR1 MNHNS, CDR2 SASEGT. The CDR3 has 14 amino acids. CDR3 residues: CASSPTELNQPQHF. DNA for the CDR3: TGTGCCAGCAGTCCCACAGAGCTCAATCAGCCCCAGCATTTT.

V is TRBV7-9 and J is TRBJ2-1, with 11 bases matching TRBD2. V was clipped by 5 bases and J by 2 bases; unmatched bases: 5. CDR1 SEHNR and CDR2 FQNEAQ come from the germline V gene (reference sequence). CDR3 length: 16 residues. CDR3: CASSPSGRSTYNEQFF. Written as DNA, the CDR3 is TGTGCCAGCAGCCCTAGCGGGAGGTCTACCTACAATGAGCAGTTCTTC. The full variable domain, completed using reference TRBV7-9 and TRBJ2-1, is DTGVSQNPRHKITKRGQNVTFRCDPISEHNRLYWYRQTLGQGPEFLTYFQNEAQLEKSRLLSDRFSAERPKGSFSTLEIQRTEQGDSAMYLCASSPSGRSTYNEQFFGPGTRLTVL.

Only a few counts were recorded for this clonotype. The junction differs from germline at one of its ends, possibly a read error. The chain links TRBV24-1 to TRBJ2-1, with D unclear. Germline V gene lookup returns CDR1 KGHDR and CDR2 SFDVKD. The CDR3 is made up of 13 amino acids. The CDR3 spells CATRDSTYNEQFF. CDR3 nucleotide sequence: TGTGCCACCAGGGATTCTACTTACAATGAGCAGTTCTTC.

This clonotype has more than one count but fewer than ten. The V call is TRBV7-3, the J call TRBJ1-6, with D possibly TRBD1 on 5 matching bases. V was clipped by 2 bases and J by 9 bases, with 14 bases between them. Per the germline V gene, CDR1 is SGHTA and CDR2 is FQGTGA. This CDR3 contains 15 residues. The CDR3 spells CASSLEGQGGSPLHF. CDR3 DNA: TGTGCCAGCAGCTTAGAAGGCCAGGGCGGTTCACCCCTCCACTTT.

This chain connects TRBV5-1 to TRBJ1-2, with D possibly being TRBD1 (5 bases). The CDR3 length is 18 residues. V lost 0 bases and J 0 bases, leaving 18 bases between the germline ends. Germline V CDR1 and CDR2: SGHRS, YFSETQ. CDR3 nucleotides: TGCGCCAGCAGCTTGGGGGCTCAGGGTGCGCTACCTAACTATGGCTACACCTTC. Translated, it gives CASSLGAQGALPNYGYTF.

In its sample, this clonotype was seen a few times. The J gene is TRBJ2-7, the V gene TRBV25-1, with no clear D. This CDR3 region has 14 residues. The germline gives CDR1 MGHDK, CDR2 SYGVNS. V shed 5 bases and J shed 9 bases, with 20 bases lying between them. CDR3 sequence (DNA): TGTGCCAGCAGTCCCGAGGTTACCGGATTATGGCAGTACTTC. It encodes CASSPEVTGLWQYF.

The chain is built from TRBV7-9 and TRBJ2-3; weak D call: TRBD1 (5 bases). V was cut by 4 bases and J by 2 bases, with 13 bases left in between. The germline CDR1 and CDR2 sequences are SEHNR and FQNEAQ (reference sequence). This CDR3 is 15 amino acids long. CDR3 nucleotides: TGTGCCAGCAGCTCAAAGGGGCCTAACACAGATACGCAGTATTTT. Protein sequence: CASSSKGPNTDTQYF.

This chain connects TRBV5-1 to TRBJ2-4, with 7 nucleotides matching TRBD1. The CDR3 length is 16 residues. Germline V lookup: CDR1 SGHRS, CDR2 YFSETQ. V lost 1 base, J lost 1 base, and 5 bases stayed unmatched. CDR3 sequence reads: CASSLTGAGAKNIQYF. The DNA of the CDR3 is TGCGCCAGCAGCTTGACAGGGGCTGGGGCCAAAAACATTCAGTACTTC.